Here is one TCR beta chain with its context. Libraries were prepared by immunoSEQ multiplex PCR; TCRdb keeps only in-frame clonotypes and omits some of them. Of 75,000 to 100,000 clones in the sample, almost 90% were seen once. The data derive from a study of T cell responses to AZD1222 COVID-19 vaccine. V lost 4 bases, J lost 3 bases, and 4 bases stayed unmatched. Germline assignment: CDR1 SGHNT and CDR2 YYREEE (reference sequence). The CDR3 extends over 15 amino acids. The receptor was isolated from an adult in good health. This chain joins TRBV5-4 and TRBJ2-1; TRBD2 matches at 10 bases. The starting material was peripheral blood, obtained on day 0 of AZD1222 vaccination. The CDR3 bases are TGTGCCAGCAGCATGGGACTAGCGTACTACAATGAGCAGTTCTTC. Its protein is CASSMGLAYYNEQFF.